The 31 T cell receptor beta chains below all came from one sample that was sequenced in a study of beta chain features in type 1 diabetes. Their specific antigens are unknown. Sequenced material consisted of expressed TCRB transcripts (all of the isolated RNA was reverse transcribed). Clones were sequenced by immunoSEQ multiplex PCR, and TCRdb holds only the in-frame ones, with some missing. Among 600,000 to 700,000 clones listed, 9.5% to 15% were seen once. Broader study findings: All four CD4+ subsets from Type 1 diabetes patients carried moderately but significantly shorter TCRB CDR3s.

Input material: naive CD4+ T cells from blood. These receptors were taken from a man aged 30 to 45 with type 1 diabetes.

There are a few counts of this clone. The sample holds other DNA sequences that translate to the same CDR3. Here the CDR3 reads CAWSAGSNQPQHF. CDR3 in DNA: TGTGCCTGGAGTGCGGGAAGCAATCAGCCCCAGCATTTT. This chain connects TRBV30 to TRBJ1-5, with D hard to call. The germline CDR1 and CDR2 sequences are GTSNPN and SVGIG (reference sequence). Trimming took 1 base from V and 1 from J, leaving 5 bases between them. The CDR3 is made up of 13 amino acids.

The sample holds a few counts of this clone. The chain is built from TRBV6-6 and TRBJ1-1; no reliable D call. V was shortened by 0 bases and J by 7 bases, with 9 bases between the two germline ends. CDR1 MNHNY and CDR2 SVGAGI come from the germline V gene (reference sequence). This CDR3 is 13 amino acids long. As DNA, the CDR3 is TGTGCCAGCAGTTACTCGGGAGGGAGTGAAGCTTTCTTT. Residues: CASSYSGGSEAFF.

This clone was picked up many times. In nucleotides, the CDR3 is TGTGCCATCAGTGTATCCGGCACAGATACGCAGTATTTT. Its protein is CAISVSGTDTQYF. The chain has TRBV10-3 and TRBJ2-3; D is unresolved. V dropped 4 bases and J dropped 1 base, with 6 bases sitting between them. The CDR3 contains 13 residues. From germline, CDR1 is ENHRY and CDR2 SYGVKD.

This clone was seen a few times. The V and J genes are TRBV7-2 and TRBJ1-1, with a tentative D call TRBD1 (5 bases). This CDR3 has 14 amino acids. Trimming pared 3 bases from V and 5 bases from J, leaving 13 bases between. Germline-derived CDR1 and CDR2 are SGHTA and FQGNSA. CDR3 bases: TGTGCCAGCAGCTTCCAGGGAGGGAGGACTGAAGCTTTCTTT. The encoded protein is CASSFQGGRTEAFF. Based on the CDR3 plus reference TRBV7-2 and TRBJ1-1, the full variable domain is GAGVSQSPSNKVTEKGKDVELRCDPISGHTALYWYRQSLGQGLEFLIYFQGNSAPDKSGLPSDRFSAERTGGSVSTLTIQRTQQEDSAVYLCASSFQGGRTEAFFGQGTRLTVV.

The CDR3 coding sequence is TGCGCCAGCAGCCAAGTGGGGACAGGGGTTCTCAATGAGCAGTTCTTC. Translated, it gives CASSQVGTGVLNEQFF. The chain employs TRBV4-3 and TRBJ2-1, with TRBD1 matching 10 bases. J lost 6 bases, V lost 1 base, and 6 bases had no gene match. Germline CDR1 is LGHNA and CDR2 is YSLEER. The CDR3 loop spans 16 amino acids.

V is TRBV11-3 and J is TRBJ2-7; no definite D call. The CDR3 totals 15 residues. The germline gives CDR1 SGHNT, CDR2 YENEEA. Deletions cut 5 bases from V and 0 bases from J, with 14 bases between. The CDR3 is CASSPSSRSSYEQYF. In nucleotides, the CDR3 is TGTGCCAGCAGCCCATCGAGCAGGAGCTCCTACGAGCAGTACTTC.

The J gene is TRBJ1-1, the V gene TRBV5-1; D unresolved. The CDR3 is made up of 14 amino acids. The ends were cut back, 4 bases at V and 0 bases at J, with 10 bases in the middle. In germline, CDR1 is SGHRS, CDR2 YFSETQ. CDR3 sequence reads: CASSPLSLNTEAFF. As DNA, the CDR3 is TGCGCCAGCAGCCCGTTGTCTTTGAACACTGAAGCTTTCTTT.

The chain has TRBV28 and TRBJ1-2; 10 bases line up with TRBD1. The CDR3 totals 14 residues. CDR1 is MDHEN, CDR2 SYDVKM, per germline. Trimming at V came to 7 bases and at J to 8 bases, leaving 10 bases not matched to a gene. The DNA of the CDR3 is TGTGCCAGCATCCCGGGACAGGGGAGAGGCGGCTACACCTTC. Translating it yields CASIPGQGRGGYTF.

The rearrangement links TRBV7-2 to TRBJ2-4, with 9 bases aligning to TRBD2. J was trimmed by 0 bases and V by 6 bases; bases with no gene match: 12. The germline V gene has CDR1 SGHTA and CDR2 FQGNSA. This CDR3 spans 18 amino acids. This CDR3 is CASSPTTSGPLAKNIQYF. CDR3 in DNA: TGTGCCAGCAGTCCTACCACTAGCGGGCCCCTAGCCAAAAACATTCAGTACTTC. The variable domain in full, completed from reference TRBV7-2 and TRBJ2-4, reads GAGVSQSPSNKVTEKGKDVELRCDPISGHTALYWYRQSLGQGLEFLIYFQGNSAPDKSGLPSDRFSAERTGGSVSTLTIQRTQQEDSAVYLCASSPTTSGPLAKNIQYFGAGTRLSVL.

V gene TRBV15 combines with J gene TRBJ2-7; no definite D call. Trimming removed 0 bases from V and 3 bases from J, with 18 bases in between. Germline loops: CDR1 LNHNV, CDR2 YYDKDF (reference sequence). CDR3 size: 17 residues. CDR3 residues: CATSRDRASRIHYEQYF. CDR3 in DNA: TGTGCCACCAGCAGAGATAGAGCGTCCAGAATCCACTACGAGCAGTACTTC.

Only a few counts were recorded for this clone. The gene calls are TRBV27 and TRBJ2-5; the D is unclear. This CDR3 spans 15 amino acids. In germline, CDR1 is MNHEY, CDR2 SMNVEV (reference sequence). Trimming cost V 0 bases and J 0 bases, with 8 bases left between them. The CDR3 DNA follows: TGTGCCAGCAGTTTATCATGGTCCAACCAAGAGACCCAGTACTTC. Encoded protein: CASSLSWSNQETQYF.

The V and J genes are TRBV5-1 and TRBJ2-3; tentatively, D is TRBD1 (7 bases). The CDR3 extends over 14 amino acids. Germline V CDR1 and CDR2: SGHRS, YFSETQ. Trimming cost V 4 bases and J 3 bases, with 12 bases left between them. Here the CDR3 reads CASSGGGRTDTQYF. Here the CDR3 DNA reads TGCGCCAGCAGCGGAGGGGGCAGGACAGATACGCAGTATTTT.

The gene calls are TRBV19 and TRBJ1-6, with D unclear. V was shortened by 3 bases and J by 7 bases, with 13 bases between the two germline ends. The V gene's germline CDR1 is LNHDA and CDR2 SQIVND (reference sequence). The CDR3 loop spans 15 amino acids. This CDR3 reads CASSMEPPKNSPLHF. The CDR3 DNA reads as TGTGCCAGTAGTATGGAGCCGCCCAAGAATTCACCCCTCCACTTT.

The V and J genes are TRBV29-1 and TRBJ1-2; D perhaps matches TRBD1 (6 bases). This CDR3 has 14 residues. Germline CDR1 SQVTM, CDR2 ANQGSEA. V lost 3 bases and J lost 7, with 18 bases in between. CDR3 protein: CSVEDRKFVGGYTF. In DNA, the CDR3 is TGCAGCGTTGAGGACAGAAAGTTTGTGGGTGGCTACACCTTC.

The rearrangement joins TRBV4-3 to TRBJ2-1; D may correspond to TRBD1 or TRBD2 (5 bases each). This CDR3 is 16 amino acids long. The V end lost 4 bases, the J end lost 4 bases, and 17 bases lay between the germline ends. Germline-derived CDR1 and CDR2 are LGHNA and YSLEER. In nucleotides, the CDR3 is TGCGCCAGCAGCCTCGGGGACGCCTCCTATTACAATGAGCAGTTCTTC. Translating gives CASSLGDASYYNEQFF.

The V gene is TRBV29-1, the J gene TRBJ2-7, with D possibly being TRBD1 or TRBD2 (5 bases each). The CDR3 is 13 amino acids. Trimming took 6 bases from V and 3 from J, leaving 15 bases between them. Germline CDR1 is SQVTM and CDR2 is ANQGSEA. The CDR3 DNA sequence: TGCAGCGTCGGGACCGAGTTCCACTACGAGCAGTACTTC. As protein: CSVGTEFHYEQYF.

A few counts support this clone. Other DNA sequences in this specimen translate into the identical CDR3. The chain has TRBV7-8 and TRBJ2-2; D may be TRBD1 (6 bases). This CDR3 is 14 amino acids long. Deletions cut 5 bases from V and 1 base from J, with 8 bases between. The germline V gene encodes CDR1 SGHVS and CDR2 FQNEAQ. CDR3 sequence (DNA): TGTGCCAGCAGCGGGACAAGGAACACCGGGGAGCTGTTTTTT. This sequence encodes CASSGTRNTGELFF.

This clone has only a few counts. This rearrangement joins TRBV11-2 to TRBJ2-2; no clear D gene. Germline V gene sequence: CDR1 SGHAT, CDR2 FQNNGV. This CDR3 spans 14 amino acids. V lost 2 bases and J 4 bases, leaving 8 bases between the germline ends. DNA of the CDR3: TGTGCCAGCAGCTTAACTTCCGCCACCGGGGAGCTGTTTTTT. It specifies CASSLTSATGELFF.

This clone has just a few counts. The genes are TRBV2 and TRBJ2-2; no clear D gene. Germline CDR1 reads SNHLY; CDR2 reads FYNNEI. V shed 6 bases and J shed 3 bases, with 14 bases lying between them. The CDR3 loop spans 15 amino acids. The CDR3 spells CASSDPRTYTGELFF. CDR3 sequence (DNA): TGTGCCAGCAGCGATCCTAGGACGTACACCGGGGAGCTGTTTTTT.

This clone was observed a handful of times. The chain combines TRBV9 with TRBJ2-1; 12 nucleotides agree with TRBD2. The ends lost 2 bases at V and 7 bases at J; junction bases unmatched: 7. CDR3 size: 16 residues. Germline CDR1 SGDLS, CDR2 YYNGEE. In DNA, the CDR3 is TGTGCCAGCAGCGTTTCAACTAGCGGGGGGTCAAATGAGCAGTTCTTC. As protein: CASSVSTSGGSNEQFF.

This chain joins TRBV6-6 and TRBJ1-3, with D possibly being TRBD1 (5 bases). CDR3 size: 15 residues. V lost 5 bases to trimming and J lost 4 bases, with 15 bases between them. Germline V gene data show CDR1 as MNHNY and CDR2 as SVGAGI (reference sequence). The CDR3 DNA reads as TGTGCCAGCAGTCGACCCGGGACCTCGGGAAACACCATATATTTT. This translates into CASSRPGTSGNTIYF.

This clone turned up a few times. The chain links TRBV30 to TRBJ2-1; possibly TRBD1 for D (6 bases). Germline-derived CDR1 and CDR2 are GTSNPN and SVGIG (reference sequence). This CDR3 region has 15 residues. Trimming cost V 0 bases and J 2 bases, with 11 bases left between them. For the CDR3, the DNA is TGTGCCTGGAGTGTAGGGGGTCTTGCCTACAATGAGCAGTTCTTC. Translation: CAWSVGGLAYNEQFF.

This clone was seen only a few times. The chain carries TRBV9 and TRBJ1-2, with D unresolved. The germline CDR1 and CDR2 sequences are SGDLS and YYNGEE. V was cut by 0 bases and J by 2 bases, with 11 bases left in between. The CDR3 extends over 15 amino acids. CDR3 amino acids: CASSVGQSANYGYTF. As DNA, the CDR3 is TGTGCCAGCAGCGTAGGGCAGTCGGCAAACTATGGCTACACCTTC.

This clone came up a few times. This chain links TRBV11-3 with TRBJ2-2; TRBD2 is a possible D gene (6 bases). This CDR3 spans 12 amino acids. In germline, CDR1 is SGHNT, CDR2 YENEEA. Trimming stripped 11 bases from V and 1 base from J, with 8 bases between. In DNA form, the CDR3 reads TGTGCCTCGCGGGGGAACACCGGGGAGCTGTTTTTT. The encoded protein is CASRGNTGELFF.

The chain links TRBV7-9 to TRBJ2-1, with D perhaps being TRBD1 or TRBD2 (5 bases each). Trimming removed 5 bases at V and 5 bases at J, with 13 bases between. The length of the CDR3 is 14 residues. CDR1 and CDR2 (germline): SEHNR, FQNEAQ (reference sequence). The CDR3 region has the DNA TGTGCCAGCAGCCCTCGTGGGGGTAACAATGAGCAGTTCTTC. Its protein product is CASSPRGGNNEQFF.

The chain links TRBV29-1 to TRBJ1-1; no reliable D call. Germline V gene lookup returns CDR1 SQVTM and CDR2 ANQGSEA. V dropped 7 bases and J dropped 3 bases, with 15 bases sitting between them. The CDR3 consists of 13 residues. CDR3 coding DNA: TGCAGCGGACGACCCGGAGGGTACACTGAAGCTTTCTTT. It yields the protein CSGRPGGYTEAFF.

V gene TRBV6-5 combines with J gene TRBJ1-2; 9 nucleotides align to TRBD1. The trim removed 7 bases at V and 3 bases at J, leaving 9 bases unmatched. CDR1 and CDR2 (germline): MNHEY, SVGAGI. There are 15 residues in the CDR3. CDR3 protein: CASKTTGGWDYGYTF. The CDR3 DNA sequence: TGTGCCAGCAAAACTACAGGGGGCTGGGACTATGGCTACACCTTC.

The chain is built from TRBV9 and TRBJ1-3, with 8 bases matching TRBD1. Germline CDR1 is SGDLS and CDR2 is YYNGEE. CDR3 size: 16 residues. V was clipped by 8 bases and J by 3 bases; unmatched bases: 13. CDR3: CARSFPTGEDGNTIYF. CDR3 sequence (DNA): TGTGCCAGAAGCTTCCCGACAGGGGAGGATGGAAACACCATATATTTT.

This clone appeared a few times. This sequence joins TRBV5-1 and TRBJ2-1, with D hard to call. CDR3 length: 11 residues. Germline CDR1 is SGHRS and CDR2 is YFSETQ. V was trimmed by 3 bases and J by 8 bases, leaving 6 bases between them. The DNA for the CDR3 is TGCGCCAGCAGCTCAAGAGATGAGCAGTTCTTC. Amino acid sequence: CASSSRDEQFF.

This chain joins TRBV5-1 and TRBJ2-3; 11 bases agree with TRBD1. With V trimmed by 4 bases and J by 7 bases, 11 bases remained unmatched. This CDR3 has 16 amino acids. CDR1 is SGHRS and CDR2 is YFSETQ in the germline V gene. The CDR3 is CASSLSGTGGGNTQYF. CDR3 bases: TGCGCCAGCAGCCTTTCCGGGACAGGGGGAGGGAATACGCAGTATTTT.

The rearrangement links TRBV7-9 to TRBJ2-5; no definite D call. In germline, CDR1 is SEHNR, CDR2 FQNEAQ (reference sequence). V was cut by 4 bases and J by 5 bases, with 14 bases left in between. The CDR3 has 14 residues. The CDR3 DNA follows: TGTGCCAGCAGCTCCGCCCGTGGGTGGGAGACCCAGTACTTC. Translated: CASSSARGWETQYF.